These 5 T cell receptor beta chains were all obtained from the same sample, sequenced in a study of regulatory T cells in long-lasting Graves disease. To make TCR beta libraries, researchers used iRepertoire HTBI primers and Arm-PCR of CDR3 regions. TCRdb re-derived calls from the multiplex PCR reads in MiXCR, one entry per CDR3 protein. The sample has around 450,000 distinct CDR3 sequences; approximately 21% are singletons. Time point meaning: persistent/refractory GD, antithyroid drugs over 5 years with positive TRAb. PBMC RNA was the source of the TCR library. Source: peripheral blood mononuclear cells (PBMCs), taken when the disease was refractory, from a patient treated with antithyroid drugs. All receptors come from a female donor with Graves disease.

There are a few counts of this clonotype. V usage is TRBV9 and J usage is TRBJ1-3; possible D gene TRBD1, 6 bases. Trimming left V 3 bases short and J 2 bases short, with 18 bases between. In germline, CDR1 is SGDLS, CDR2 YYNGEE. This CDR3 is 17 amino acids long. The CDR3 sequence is CASSASHRQVTGNTIYF. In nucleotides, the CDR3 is TGTGCCAGCAGCGCCAGCCATCGACAGGTCACTGGAAACACCATATATTTT.

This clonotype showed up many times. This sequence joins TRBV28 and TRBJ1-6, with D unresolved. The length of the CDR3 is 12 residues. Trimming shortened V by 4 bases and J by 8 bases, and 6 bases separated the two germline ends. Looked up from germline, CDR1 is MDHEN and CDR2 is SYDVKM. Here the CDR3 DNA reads TGTGCCAGCAGTTCACAGTATTCACCCCTCCACTTT. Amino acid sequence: CASSSQYSPLHF.

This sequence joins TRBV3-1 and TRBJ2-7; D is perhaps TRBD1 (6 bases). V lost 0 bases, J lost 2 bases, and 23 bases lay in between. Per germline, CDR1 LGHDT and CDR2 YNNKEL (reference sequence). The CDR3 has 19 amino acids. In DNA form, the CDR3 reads TGTGCCAGCAGCCAAGATAGAAGGTGGGAGACAGGAGCAGCCTACGAGCAGTACTTC. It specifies CASSQDRRWETGAAYEQYF.

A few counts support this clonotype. CDR3 DNA: TGTGCCAGCAGCCCCCAAGAGGGACAGGGGGCTTCCGAGGGCTACACCTTC. This gives the protein CASSPQEGQGASEGYTF. The chain is built from TRBV7-9 and TRBJ1-2; 12 bases match TRBD1. The CDR3 runs to 17 residues. The V segment lost 5 bases and the J segment 8 bases; nucleotides outside the gene matches: 15. Germline V lookup: CDR1 SEHNR, CDR2 FQNEAQ (reference sequence).

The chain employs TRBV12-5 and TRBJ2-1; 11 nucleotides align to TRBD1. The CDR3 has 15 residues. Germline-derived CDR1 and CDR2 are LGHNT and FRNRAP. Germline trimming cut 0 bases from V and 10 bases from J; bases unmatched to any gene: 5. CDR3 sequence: CASGLVGQGADEQFF. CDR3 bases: TGTGCTAGTGGTTTGGTAGGACAGGGGGCTGACGAGCAGTTCTTC.